This TCR beta chain is from a study of CD8 T cells in Susac syndrome (dated by TCRdb to between 2017 and 2020). About the investigation overall: Among the sequenced Susac syndrome patients, six had clinically active disease and about 8 were in clinical remission. At blood withdrawal, Susac syndrome patients were therapy-naive, treated with corticosteroids (with IVIg additionally given to some), or treated with IVIg alone. Whether CD8+ T cell activation and differentiation in Susac syndrome was antigen driven was tested using repertoire sequencing. The investigation overall reported the following: The number of individuals in the TCR sequencing and HLA analysis was acknowledged as relatively small. In the CD4+ T cell repertoire of Susac syndrome patients, clonal expansion was not detected.

RNA was extracted with the RNeasy kit and 0.5 to 1 ug was reverse transcribed using random hexamers. The immunoSEQ multiplex PCR assay, which covers 54 Vbeta and 13 Jbeta segments, was used to amplify TCR beta CDR3 regions. Bias from PCR amplification was corrected by using a synthetic template baseline for primer optimization and for computational correction. The original methods were these. Reads were annotated to V, D and J genes per IMGT and analyzed with immunoSEQ Analyzer, keeping only productive sequences. To calculate clonality, Shannon entropy was normalized by log2 of the number of productive unique sequences and then subtracted from one. Public and private clones were assessed among the 100 most prevalent clones of each patient and control. A clone was defined as Susac-specific if it was absent from the healthy and MS cohorts, from roughly 990 published viral clones and from other ImmuneACCESS disease sequences. TCRdb reran the public reads through fastp at Q25 and MiXCR, keeping productive beta chains. Rows are combined by CDR3 protein, so each entry shows the most common genes and DNA. None of the V and J calls come from the authors' own analysis; TCRdb made them. The sample contains about 150,000 distinct CDR3 sequences, approximately 94% of them found a single time. Approximately 0.08% of the sample is taken by the ten largest.

Peripheral blood CD8+ and CD4+ T cells from healthy donors, Susac syndrome patients and multiple sclerosis patients were profiled using high-throughput TCR beta sequencing. The Susac syndrome patients fulfilled recently defined diagnostic criteria for either definite or probable disease. Bulk CD8+ and CD4+ T cells were purified by magnetic negative isolation, whereas CD8+ TEMRA cells were enriched by FACS. Blood was collected in EDTA tubes and processed within 24 hours, with PBMCs isolated through density gradient centrifugation. PBMCs intended for TCR sequencing were cryopreserved in liquid nitrogen and thawed later in a water bath at 37 degrees C. The sorted or isolated CD4+, CD8+ and CD8+ TEMRA cells had a purity of 90% or higher. Germline trimming: 5 bases from V, 5 bases from J; junction bases outside gene matches: 5. CDR1 and CDR2, per the germline V gene, are SQVTM and ANQGSEA. Reading from cysteine to phenylalanine, the CDR3 counts 12 amino acids. Only CDR3 DNA is held: 36 bases, read in frame from base 1.

Notes on this clonotype: The clone's antigen remains unknown. No much larger clone is present one base from it, and per-base qualities are unavailable.

The specimen sequenced was CD4+ T cells from PBMCs. The chain is made from TRBV29-1 and TRBJ2-5; 7 bases in the middle match TRBD1. The TCR comes from a human donor with Susac syndrome. The CDR3 amino acid sequence is: CSVSQGKETQYF. At the DNA level, the sequence is TGCAGCGTTTCACAGGGGAAGGAGACCCAGTACTTC.